This TCR beta chain was identified in a study of identical twins (dated by TCRdb to 2016 to 2017). Looking at the study overall: TCR alpha and beta repertoires from monozygotic twins, unrelated adults of various ages and cord blood were deep-sequenced to test whether fetal clonotypes persist. Replicate twin experiments were performed at different times using different library preparation protocols to rule out contamination.

What the work shows at the level of the full study, not this receptor alone: Invariant T cells such as MAIT and iNKT could partly confound zero-insertion analyses, although diverse VJ usage argued against such confounding for most clonotypes. Fewer insertions were carried by abundant cord blood beta clonotypes; a weaker similar trend was observed in young adult naive repertoires, while no such trend was observed in memory repertoires. The excess sharing between twins in beta out-of-frame sequences was weaker because fewer shared sequences reduced the signal-to-noise ratio. Out-of-frame TCR alpha sequences shared between twins showed an excess of low generation-probability sequences compared with coincidental sharing between unrelated individuals. Because the same donors could not be followed over many years, the conclusions depended on cross-sectional statistical analysis. In monozygotic twins, recombination models systematically underestimated out-of-frame TCR alpha sharing, but the models matched the sharing seen between unrelated individuals.

All donors were healthy Caucasians. The twin cohort consisted of three pairs of female monozygotic twins, all aged roughly 18 to 30 years. Peripheral blood mononuclear cells were used as the source from which RNA for TCR libraries was isolated. Counted from cysteine to phenylalanine, this CDR3 has 11 amino acids. Only the CDR3 part of the read is kept: 33 bases, read in frame from the first base. The germline V gene supplies CDR1 MNHEY and CDR2 SVGAGI. Trimming takes 7 bases from V and 5 bases from J, and the germline ends sit 8 bases apart. Library creation used 5' RACE. Sequencer: Illumina HiSeq 2000. A universal primer binding site was introduced by template switching, and a unique molecular identifier was present in the final cDNA, enabling accurate counting of TCR cDNA molecules. Specific primers in the conserved constant-segment region were used to synthesize first-strand cDNA for TCR alpha and beta chains. To control for contamination, each cDNA library was double barcoded with a SMART-Mk sample barcode plus Illumina barcodes. TruSeq adapter sequences along with Illumina sample barcodes were introduced in two successive PCR steps. The Illumina HiSeq platform was used with custom primers to sequence TCR alpha and beta cDNA libraries. In the original analysis: Unique molecular identifiers were extracted from raw reads with MiGEC, and CDR3 positions were determined with MiXCR. For each individual, recombination models were inferred using an EM algorithm with the repgenHMM and IGoR tools. The analysis of shared clonotypes was done with the tcR package in R, with sharing normalized by the product of cloneset sizes. To study raw recombination without the effects of thymic and clonal selection, out-of-frame nonproductive sequences were analyzed. The raw public reads went through TCRdb reprocessing: fastp at Q25, MiXCR clone calling, in-frame beta chains kept. One record per CDR3 amino acid sequence lists the most common genes and DNA. V and J calls and clone size were set by TCRdb, not the authors. For this sample the table gives hundreds of thousands of distinct CDR3 sequences, of which roughly 20% were detected only once. Under 15% of the sample belongs to the ten largest clones.

This clonotype was detected many times. Its target antigen remains unknown. No much larger clonotype is one base removed from it; base qualities were not supplied. These data are also associated with another study on T cells expressing NK-cell markers. As that second paper reports: Three sorted T-cell subsets (CD3+CD56+NKG2C+, CD3+CD56+NKG2C- and CD3+CD56-NKG2C+) from under 10 donors had their TCR beta-chain repertoires profiled. Among the eight sequenced donors, only one was HCMV-seronegative, while the other seven were HCMV-seropositive. To restrict sorting to alphabetaTCR-expressing T cells, an anti-gammadeltaTCR antibody was added in several experiments. In six donors, the dominant CD3+CD56+NKG2C+ clonotypes ranked among the top 10 CD8+ clonotypes, making up roughly 1.0-7.0% of CD8+ T cells. Those dominant clonotypes were again the most abundant among CD3+CD56-NKG2C+ cells in a few donors, at about 28.3-60.1%. It remained unclear whether the expanded NKG2C-expressing T cell clones were specific for HCMV antigens. All eight donors whose samples were sequenced were randomly selected healthy volunteers, three of them men and five women. To determine HCMV serostatus, a commercial ELISA kit was used to detect HCMV-specific IgG in serum. For a handful of donors, unsorted PBMC were also used to sequence bulk peripheral blood T-cell repertoires. MIGEC handled demultiplexing of the reads and grouping by UMI, while MiTCR was used to assemble and quantify clonotypes. Only TCR cDNA sequences supported by at least two reads were kept to exclude erroneous sequences. The tcR package was used for downstream repertoire analysis, with clonotypes matched between fractions based on CDR3 nucleotide sequence plus V segment. VDJmatch was used to annotate antigen specificity against VDJdb, with one amino acid substitution allowed in CDR3.

Sequenced material: PBMCs. The chain joins TRBV6-5 to TRBJ1-1; no D gene is confidently identified. This TCR was sampled from a woman between 18 and 29 years old in good health. The nucleotides are TGTGCCAGCAACTCGGCGACTGAAGCTTTCTTT. Translated, it gives CASNSATEAFF.